The 11 T cell receptor beta chains listed next were all sequenced from one sample in a study of T-cell reconstitution after alpha-beta-depleted transplantation in children. Researchers prepared the TCRbeta library using unique molecular identifiers, the study reports. TCRdb analysed the PCR reads with MiXCR anew, one entry per CDR3 protein. The table shows some 240,000 distinct CDR3 sequences, with 9.7% occurring only once. Specimen: PBMCs from the stem cell graft donor, collected from the stem cell graft. These receptors came from a human donor who donated a stem cell graft to a child with SCID.

This clonotype was seen at least ten times. This sequence joins TRBV7-3 and TRBJ1-1; D is possibly TRBD1 (5 bases). Germline V gene sequence: CDR1 SGHTA, CDR2 FQGTGA. The V end lost 1 base, the J end lost 6 bases, and 9 bases lay between the germline ends. CDR3 length equals 13 residues. The CDR3 here is CASSLRGGAEAFF. The CDR3 bases are TGTGCCAGCAGCTTAAGGGGCGGGGCTGAAGCTTTCTTT.

This clonotype appeared many times. The V call is TRBV20-1, the J call TRBJ2-1; D not resolved. Germline CDR1 reads DFQATT; CDR2 reads SNEGSKA (reference sequence). V lost 7 bases and J 0 bases, leaving 4 bases between the germline ends. CDR3 length equals 11 residues. This chain's CDR3 is CSGSSYNEQFF. The CDR3 nucleotides are TGCAGTGGCAGCTCCTACAATGAGCAGTTCTTC.

This clonotype was recorded many times. V is TRBV2 and J is TRBJ1-6, with D maybe TRBD1 (5 bases). Germline assignment: CDR1 SNHLY and CDR2 FYNNEI. Trimming left V 8 bases short and J 8 bases short, with 10 bases between. CDR3 length equals 12 residues. CDR3 nucleotides: TGTGCCAGCGCCCAAGGGGATTCACCCCTCCACTTT. Amino acids: CASAQGDSPLHF.

This clonotype was recorded many times. The CDR3 coding sequence is TGCGCCAGCAGCCAAGAAGAGGGGTGGCACTCTGGCTACACCTTC. This sequence encodes CASSQEEGWHSGYTF. The rearrangement uses TRBV4-3 and TRBJ1-2, with TRBD1 as a possible D gene (5 bases). Deletions cut 0 bases from V and 7 bases from J, with 15 bases between. Germline loops: CDR1 LGHNA, CDR2 YSLEER. CDR3 length: 15 amino acids.

This clonotype was counted many times. J is TRBJ2-3 and V is TRBV19; a weak D match, TRBD2 (5 bases). The ends were cut back, 7 bases at V and 2 bases at J, with 10 bases in the middle. Germline assignment: CDR1 LNHDA and CDR2 SQIVND (reference sequence). CDR3 size: 13 residues. The CDR3 sequence: CASIPGDTDTQYF. CDR3 sequence (DNA): TGTGCCAGTATCCCCGGGGACACAGATACGCAGTATTTT.

This clonotype was counted at least ten times. The chain recombines TRBV10-3 with TRBJ2-1; D is tentatively TRBD1 or TRBD2 (7 bases each). Germline values: CDR1 ENHRY, CDR2 SYGVKD. This CDR3 is 15 amino acids long. V shed 4 bases and J shed 4 bases, with 14 bases lying between them. CDR3 nucleotide sequence: TGTGCCATCAGTGCGGCCAGGGGGGGGTACAATGAGCAGTTCTTC. Translation gives CAISAARGGYNEQFF.

The table lists this clonotype with a few counts. The chain uses TRBV5-1 and TRBJ2-1; TRBD1 agrees at 8 bases. Looked up from germline, CDR1 is SGHRS and CDR2 is YFSETQ. The CDR3 has 16 residues. V lost 3 bases, J lost 3 bases, and 8 bases stayed unmatched. This chain's CDR3 is CASSWGWTGLYNEQFF. CDR3 bases: TGCGCCAGCAGCTGGGGATGGACAGGGCTCTACAATGAGCAGTTCTTC.

The sample holds many counts of this clonotype. The gene calls are TRBV12-3 or TRBV12-4 and TRBJ1-4; possibly TRBD1 for D (5 bases). V gave up 5 bases and J gave up 2 bases, with 21 bases separating them. The CDR3 spans 18 residues. The CDR3 DNA reads as TGTGCCAGCAGTGCCATATTTCGAGGGGCACCGACTAATGAAAAACTGTTTTTT. It yields the protein CASSAIFRGAPTNEKLFF.

At least ten counts were recorded for this clonotype. This chain's CDR3 is CASSPVAPSTDTQYF. Here the CDR3 DNA reads TGCGCCAGCAGCCCTGTAGCGCCTAGCACAGATACGCAGTATTTT. The chain is built from TRBV5-1 and TRBJ2-3, with D maybe TRBD2 (5 bases). The V end was cut by 4 bases, the J end by 0 bases, with 12 bases between. The CDR3 consists of 15 residues. Germline values: CDR1 SGHRS, CDR2 YFSETQ. Filled out from reference TRBV5-1 and TRBJ2-3, the complete variable domain reads KAGVTQTPRYLIKTRGQQVTLSCSPISGHRSVSWYQQTPGQGLQFLFEYFSETQRNKGNFPGRFSGRQFSNSRSEMNVSTLELGDSALYLCASSPVAPSTDTQYFGPGTRLTVL.

This clonotype has a count of ten or more. The CDR3 region is CASSPAPGQGYGYTF. The CDR3 DNA is TGTGCCAGCAGTCCAGCACCGGGACAGGGCTATGGCTACACCTTC. J is TRBJ1-2 and V is TRBV12-3 or TRBV12-4; 9 nucleotides agree with TRBD1. V gave up 5 bases and J gave up 4 bases; unmatched junction bases: 8. CDR3 length: 15 amino acids.

This clonotype has ten or more counts. The CDR3 protein is CASSLDSGTSSYEQYF. CDR3 DNA: TGTGCCAGCAGCTTGGATAGTGGGACCAGCTCCTACGAGCAGTACTTC. The rearrangement joins TRBV5-6 to TRBJ2-7; D may be TRBD1 or TRBD2 (5 bases each). Germline V lookup: CDR1 SGHDT, CDR2 YYEEEE. Trimming pared 0 bases from V and 0 bases from J, leaving 13 bases between. This CDR3 spans 16 amino acids.